Following are 9 T cell receptor beta chains from one sample sequenced in a study of blood T cell repertoires in COVID-19. Using immunoSEQ multiplex PCR, the repertoire was profiled, and TCRdb retains in-frame clones only, with some absent. The sample consists of about 250,000 clones, 75% to 90% of them appearing once. The sequenced sample consisted of PBMCs or T cells enriched from blood (not recorded which). These receptors originate from a middle-aged man who had recovered from COVID-19.

This clone turned up a few times. V and J are TRBV4-3 and TRBJ2-1, with 10 nucleotides matching TRBD2. The germline CDR1 and CDR2 sequences are LGHNA and YSLEER. The V segment lost 1 base and the J segment 9 bases; nucleotides outside the gene matches: 9. CDR3 length: 16 amino acids. The CDR3 DNA reads TGCGCCAGCAGCCAAGTGCTAGCGGGAGAGGGTGGTGAGCAGTTCTTC. Protein sequence: CASSQVLAGEGGEQFF.

The chain links TRBV7-3 to TRBJ2-1; TRBD2 matches at 11 bases. The CDR3 runs 17 residues. Germline CDR1 reads SGHTA; CDR2 reads FQGTGA. V lost 4 bases to trimming and J lost 7 bases; unmatched junction nucleotides: 12. This chain's CDR3 is CASSSHGVAGGPNEQFF. The CDR3 nucleotides read TGTGCCAGCAGCTCCCATGGGGTAGCGGGAGGGCCGAATGAGCAGTTCTTC.

The CDR3 nucleotides are TGTGCCAGCAGCCCGGGGGGGACCCAAGAGACCCAGTACTTC. Its translation: CASSPGGTQETQYF. The V call is TRBV6-6, the J call TRBJ2-5, with TRBD2 matching over 8 bases. The germline V gene has CDR1 MNHNY and CDR2 SVGAGI (reference sequence). With 6 bases clipped from V and 1 base from J, the junction kept 4 bases outside the gene matches. This CDR3 has 14 residues.

The chain joins TRBV24-1 to TRBJ2-1; 10 nucleotides agree with TRBD1. Germline CDR1 and CDR2: KGHDR and SFDVKD. The CDR3 has 14 amino acids. J gave up 15 bases and V 4 bases, and 11 bases lay outside the gene matches. The CDR3 loop is CATSDTRQGARRFF. CDR3 DNA sequence: TGTGCCACCAGTGACACCCGACAGGGGGCCCGTCGGTTCTTC.

The rearrangement joins TRBV7-2 to TRBJ2-7; 10 bases match TRBD2. The CDR3 runs 15 residues. The germline CDR1 and CDR2 sequences are SGHTA and FQGNSA. The trim removed 3 bases at V and 2 bases at J, leaving 4 bases unmatched. In nucleotides, the CDR3 is TGTGCCAGCAGCTTGAGACTAGCGGGTCCCTACGAGCAGTACTTC. It yields the protein CASSLRLAGPYEQYF.

This chain's CDR3 is CASSPYPGTVNYGYTF. CDR3 nucleotide sequence: TGTGCCAGCAGTCCGTATCCCGGGACAGTTAACTATGGCTACACCTTC. The chain employs TRBV25-1 and TRBJ1-2; 7 bases fit TRBD1. Germline V gene lookup returns CDR1 MGHDK and CDR2 SYGVNS. This CDR3 is built from 16 residues. The junction had 10 bases not matched to a gene; V was cut back by 5 bases and J by 1 base.

V is TRBV23-1 and J is TRBJ1-2; tentative D call: TRBD1 (6 bases). TRBV23-1 is recorded as an ORF, its role being uncertain. The V gene lost 2 bases and the J gene lost 2 bases, with 18 bases spanning the gap. This CDR3 contains 17 residues. The CDR3 reads CASSQGFGGAENYGYTF. The DNA of the CDR3 is TGCGCCAGCAGTCAAGGGTTTGGGGGGGCGGAGAACTATGGCTACACCTTC.

The V and J genes are TRBV19 and TRBJ1-2; possible D gene TRBD1, 5 bases. The V gene lost 4 bases and the J gene lost 2 bases, with 23 bases spanning the gap. Germline V gene sequence: CDR1 LNHDA, CDR2 SQIVND (reference sequence). CDR3 length: 18 amino acids. CDR3 region: CASSKNRDLTRINYGYTF. In DNA form, the CDR3 reads TGTGCCAGTAGTAAGAACCGGGACTTAACACGAATAAACTATGGCTACACCTTC.

The chain links TRBV11-1 to TRBJ2-1; no reliable D call. Germline V gene data show CDR1 as SGHAT and CDR2 as FQDESV (reference sequence). This CDR3 has 14 residues. Trimming left V 1 base short and J 5 bases short, with 9 bases between. CDR3 in DNA: TGTGCCAGCAGCTTAGATTACGGAGACAATGAGCAGTTCTTC. It translates to CASSLDYGDNEQFF.